This T cell receptor (beta chain) was identified in a study of PD-1 blockade in classical Hodgkin lymphoma. The V gene's germline CDR1 is LNHDA and CDR2 SQIVND (reference sequence). This CDR3 contains 11 residues. V was trimmed by 10 bases and J by 4 bases, leaving 10 bases between them. On this clone: Its antigen is not known.

The method was immunoSEQ multiplex PCR; TCRdb's version includes in-frame clones alone and lacks a portion of them. The sample consists of roughly 100,000 clones, more than 70% of them appearing once. Whole-study findings and limits: Underlying causes for the observed repertoire differences were not defined, possibly disease activity or prior therapy.

Specified time point: cycle 4 day 1 (C4D1), after about 6 weeks of nivolumab. Each and every patient relapsed after autologous stem cell transplantation, and patients got differing brentuximab vedotin exposure. The receptor was derived from a human donor with classical Hodgkin lymphoma. Source: peripheral blood mononuclear cells (PBMCs), taken before the fourth cycle of nivolumab. The chain links TRBV19 to TRBJ1-1; D gene unclear. CDR3 region: CAIVGRTEAFF. In DNA, the CDR3 is TGTGCCATTGTCGGCCGCACTGAAGCTTTCTTT.